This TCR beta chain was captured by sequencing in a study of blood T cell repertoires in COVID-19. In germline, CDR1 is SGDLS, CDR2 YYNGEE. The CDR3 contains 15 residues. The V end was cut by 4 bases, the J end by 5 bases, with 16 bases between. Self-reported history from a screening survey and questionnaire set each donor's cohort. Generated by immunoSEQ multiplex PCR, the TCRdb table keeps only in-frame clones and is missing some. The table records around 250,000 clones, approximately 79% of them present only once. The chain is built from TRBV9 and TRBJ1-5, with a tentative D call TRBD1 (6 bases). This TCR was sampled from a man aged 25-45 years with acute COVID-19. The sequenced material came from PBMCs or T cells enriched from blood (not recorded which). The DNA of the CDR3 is TGTGCCAGCAGCCCGGGCGGTGACAGGTATCAGCCCCAGCATTTT. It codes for CASSPGGDRYQPQHF.